The 30 T cell receptor beta chains in this list originate from one sample, sequenced in a study of CD8 T cells in Susac syndrome. When the RNA was reverse transcribed, random hexamers were used with an input of roughly 0.45 to 1 ug. Each CDR3 protein gets one entry after TCRdb re-called the immunoSEQ multiplex PCR reads with MiXCR. Here the sample spans some 200,000 distinct CDR3 sequences, approximately 95% being singletons. Sequences were obtained from CD8+ T cells from PBMCs. All receptors derive from a human donor with Susac syndrome.

This chain links TRBV12-3 or TRBV12-4 with TRBJ2-5; D is perhaps TRBD2 (6 bases). The CDR3 covers 17 residues. V shed 1 base and J shed 1 base, with 16 bases lying between them. CDR3 sequence reads: CASSLETPGGLQETQYF. Here the CDR3 DNA reads TGTGCCAGCAGTTTAGAAACACCCGGGGGACTCCAAGAGACCCAGTACTTC.

The rearrangement uses TRBV15 and TRBJ2-5, with a weak D call TRBD2 (5 bases). The CDR3 runs to 17 residues. The V end lost 0 bases, the J end lost 0 bases, and 14 bases lay between the germline ends. CDR1 and CDR2 (germline): LNHNV, YYDKDF (reference sequence). Here the CDR3 DNA reads TGTGCCACCAGCAGAGAGCGGGCAGCCACGTACCAAGAGACCCAGTACTTC. It yields the protein CATSRERAATYQETQYF.

This clonotype was detected a few times. A read error may account for a junction end that differs from germline. The chain recombines TRBV7-7 with TRBJ2-2, with 10 nucleotides matching TRBD2. The CDR3 is 14 amino acids. Germline V gene lookup returns CDR1 SSHAT and CDR2 FNYEAQ (reference sequence). CDR3 region: CASRLAGNTGELFF. As DNA, the CDR3 is TGTGCTAGCAGACTAGCGGGGAACACCGGGGAGCTGTTTTTT.

The J gene is TRBJ2-7, the V gene TRBV15; D unclear. Germline assignment: CDR1 LNHNV and CDR2 YYDKDF (reference sequence). V was cut by 0 bases and J by 4 bases, with 7 bases left in between. The CDR3 runs 13 residues. The chain's CDR3 is CATSRDAWYEQYF. CDR3 nucleotides: TGTGCCACCAGCAGAGATGCCTGGTACGAGCAGTACTTC.

The rearrangement joins TRBV6-5 to TRBJ1-2; 8 nucleotides line up with TRBD1. CDR1 and CDR2 (germline): MNHEY, SVGAGI. With V trimmed by 6 bases and J by 6 bases, 9 bases remained unmatched. This CDR3 is built from 14 residues. CDR3: CASRRTGTGDGYTF. DNA for the CDR3: TGTGCCAGCAGACGCACCGGGACAGGAGATGGCTACACCTTC.

The chain links TRBV15 to TRBJ2-7, with 7 bases aligning to TRBD1. Germline CDR1 and CDR2: LNHNV and YYDKDF (reference sequence). The junction had 9 bases not matched to a gene; V was cut back by 4 bases and J by 3 bases. This CDR3 is built from 15 residues. The CDR3 spells CATSNPKTGNYEQYF. The CDR3 DNA sequence: TGTGCCACCAGCAACCCAAAGACAGGGAACTACGAGCAGTACTTC.

The rearrangement joins TRBV6-5 to TRBJ2-2, with unresolved D. This CDR3 spans 14 amino acids. With 2 bases removed from V and 3 bases from J, the gap between germline ends came to 7 bases. The germline CDR1 and CDR2 sequences are MNHEY and SVGAGI. This chain's CDR3 is CASSYQDDTGELFF. The CDR3 nucleotides are TGTGCCAGCAGTTACCAAGATGACACCGGGGAGCTGTTTTTT.

The table lists this clonotype with a count of one. The chain recombines TRBV2 with TRBJ2-2; D might be TRBD2 (6 bases). The CDR3 consists of 14 residues. The V gene's germline CDR1 is SNHLY and CDR2 FYNNEI. Trimming stripped 0 bases from V and 5 bases from J, with 7 bases between. Here the CDR3 DNA reads TGTGCCAGCAGTGAAGCGGGGGGAACCGGGGAGCTGTTTTTT. Protein product: CASSEAGGTGELFF. Drawing the rest from reference TRBV2 and TRBJ2-2, the complete variable domain is EPEVTQTPSHQVTQMGQEVILRCVPISNHLYFYWYRQILGQKVEFLVSFYNNEISEKSEIFDDQFSVERPDGSNFTLKIRSTKLEDSAMYFCASSEAGGTGELFFGEGSRLTVL.

V usage is TRBV5-1 and J usage is TRBJ2-7; 8 nucleotides agree with TRBD1. The CDR3 consists of 13 residues. Germline V gene data show CDR1 as SGHRS and CDR2 as YFSETQ. V shed 2 bases and J 7 bases; nucleotides not matched to a gene: 5. The CDR3 reads CASSLPGGIEQYF. Here the CDR3 DNA reads TGCGCCAGCAGCTTACCAGGGGGCATTGAGCAGTACTTC. Drawing the rest from reference TRBV5-1 and TRBJ2-7, the complete variable domain is KAGVTQTPRYLIKTRGQQVTLSCSPISGHRSVSWYQQTPGQGLQFLFEYFSETQRNKGNFPGRFSGRQFSNSRSEMNVSTLELGDSALYLCASSLPGGIEQYFGPGTRLTVT.

J is TRBJ1-5 and V is TRBV4-1; D might be TRBD1 (5 bases). The CDR3 contains 14 residues. V was shortened by 3 bases and J by 8 bases, with 14 bases between the two germline ends. Germline V CDR1 and CDR2: MGHRA, YSYEKL. The CDR3 spells CASSQGPPGEPQHF. CDR3 sequence (DNA): TGCGCCAGCAGCCAGGGGCCACCGGGAGAGCCCCAGCATTTT.

The chain is built from TRBV7-9 and TRBJ1-4; weak D call: TRBD1 (5 bases). CDR3 length: 14 residues. V was cut by 5 bases and J by 6 bases, with 13 bases left in between. Looked up from germline, CDR1 is SEHNR and CDR2 is FQNEAQ (reference sequence). The CDR3 here is CASSLTEGDEKLFF. The CDR3 DNA reads as TGTGCCAGCAGCCTGACAGAAGGGGATGAAAAACTGTTTTTT.

The chain is built from TRBV11-2 and TRBJ2-3, with 8 bases lining up with TRBD2. CDR1 and CDR2 (germline): SGHAT, FQNNGV. The CDR3 is 15 amino acids. The V segment lost 0 bases and the J segment 3 bases; nucleotides outside the gene matches: 2. The CDR3 DNA reads TGTGCCAGCAGCTTAGAACTAGCGGCGACAGATACGCAGTATTTT. Translated: CASSLELAATDTQYF.

J is TRBJ2-3 and V is TRBV12-3 or TRBV12-4, with 7 bases that match TRBD2. V was pared by 6 bases and J by 3 bases, with 6 bases of the junction left unmatched. This CDR3 comprises 14 residues. CDR3 loop: CASRARETTDTQYF. CDR3 nucleotides: TGTGCCAGCAGAGCGCGGGAGACGACAGATACGCAGTATTTT.

In this sample, this clonotype turned up many times. The genes are TRBV27 and TRBJ2-1, with D unresolved. The germline CDR1 and CDR2 sequences are MNHEY and SMNVEV (reference sequence). The CDR3 has 11 residues. V lost 6 bases, J lost 6 bases, and 6 bases lay in between. CDR3 amino acids: CASSLSNEQFF. For the CDR3, the DNA is TGTGCCAGCAGCTTAAGCAATGAGCAGTTCTTC.

V gene TRBV20-1 combines with J gene TRBJ1-2, with D possibly matching TRBD1 (5 bases). Germline V gene data show CDR1 as DFQATT and CDR2 as SNEGSKA (reference sequence). V lost 0 bases and J lost 8, with 10 bases in between. The CDR3 has 12 residues. The CDR3 here is CSARDRDGGYTF. In DNA, the CDR3 is TGCAGTGCTAGAGACAGGGACGGCGGCTACACCTTC.

The genes are TRBV2 and TRBJ2-7, with 7 bases matching TRBD2. Losses at the gene ends were 8 bases for V and 3 bases for J; bases not matched to a gene: 13. The CDR3 extends over 15 amino acids. Germline-derived CDR1 and CDR2 are SNHLY and FYNNEI. The CDR3 region has the DNA TGTGCCAGCTACCTCGGGGAGGGTGCAAACTACGAGCAGTACTTC. It translates to CASYLGEGANYEQYF.

This chain connects TRBV12-3 or TRBV12-4 to TRBJ1-1, with 7 bases identical to TRBD1. This CDR3 region has 18 residues. With 3 bases clipped from V and 3 bases from J, the junction kept 16 bases outside the gene matches. The CDR3 DNA sequence: TGTGCCAGCAGTTTTAAAGGGGGCGCAAATCTTTCGGACACTGAAGCTTTCTTT. Encoded protein: CASSFKGGANLSDTEAFF.

The gene calls are TRBV20-1 and TRBJ2-1, with D maybe TRBD2 (6 bases). V lost 4 bases and J 4 bases, leaving 14 bases between the germline ends. Germline loops: CDR1 DFQATT, CDR2 SNEGSKA (reference sequence). The CDR3 runs to 14 residues. The CDR3 is CSATGSGIYNEQFF. The CDR3 DNA reads TGCAGTGCTACCGGGAGTGGGATATACAATGAGCAGTTCTTC.

The chain couples TRBV20-1 to TRBJ1-2; 9 bases align to TRBD1. CDR3 length: 14 amino acids. Germline CDR1 is DFQATT and CDR2 is SNEGSKA (reference sequence). With V trimmed by 1 base and J by 5 bases, 5 bases remained unmatched. CDR3 DNA: TGCAGTGCTAGAGTCCTGGACAGGGGATATGGCTACACCTTC. This encodes CSARVLDRGYGYTF.

Only one count was recorded for this clonotype. This chain joins TRBV30 and TRBJ2-3, with 11 positions matching TRBD2. The CDR3 sequence is 13 residues long. Germline CDR1 and CDR2: GTSNPN and SVGIG (reference sequence). With 3 bases clipped from V and 6 bases from J, the junction kept 2 bases outside the gene matches. The CDR3 DNA is TGTGCCTGGAGCCGACTAGCGGGGGATACGCAGTATTTT. Translating it yields CAWSRLAGDTQYF.

The chain links TRBV6-5 to TRBJ1-2; D is undetermined. V lost 6 bases and J lost 4, with 6 bases in between. CDR3 length: 11 residues. From germline, CDR1 is MNHEY and CDR2 SVGAGI. CDR3 residues: CASSSSYGYTF. As DNA, the CDR3 is TGTGCCAGCAGCTCCAGCTATGGCTACACCTTC.

The chain carries TRBV27 and TRBJ1-5, with 7 bases that match TRBD1. The CDR3 runs to 14 residues. V lost 1 base, J lost 5 bases, and 2 bases stayed unmatched. The V gene's germline CDR1 is MNHEY and CDR2 SMNVEV (reference sequence). CDR3 residues: CASSLYQGDQPQHF. DNA of the CDR3: TGTGCCAGCAGTTTATATCAGGGGGATCAGCCCCAGCATTTT.

V is TRBV11-1 and J is TRBJ2-2, with 7 bases aligning to TRBD2. Germline V gene data show CDR1 as SGHAT and CDR2 as FQDESV (reference sequence). This CDR3 has 20 amino acids. V gave up 4 bases and J gave up 3 bases; unmatched junction bases: 20. The CDR3 is CASSSLLVIVDGLDTGELFF. For the CDR3, the DNA is TGTGCCAGCAGCTCGCTACTCGTCATTGTGGACGGACTAGACACCGGGGAGCTGTTTTTT.

The chain employs TRBV9 and TRBJ1-1, with TRBD1 identical over 8 bases. Germline CDR1 SGDLS, CDR2 YYNGEE. The CDR3 length is 14 residues. V was pared by 2 bases and J by 7 bases, with 7 bases of the junction left unmatched. The CDR3 is CASSVGQGWGEAFF. The CDR3 DNA reads as TGTGCCAGCAGCGTTGGACAGGGCTGGGGTGAAGCTTTCTTT. The variable domain in full, with the rest retrieved from reference TRBV9 and TRBJ1-1, is DSGVTQTPKHLITATGQRVTLRCSPRSGDLSVYWYQQSLDQGLQFLIQYYNGEERAKGNILERFSAQQFPDLHSELNLSSLELGDSALYFCASSVGQGWGEAFFGQGTRLTVV.

The chain combines TRBV9 with TRBJ1-1; no reliable D call. The CDR3 has 14 residues. Germline CDR1 and CDR2: SGDLS and YYNGEE. Trimming shortened V by 0 bases and J by 1 base, and 7 bases separated the two germline ends. The CDR3 protein is CASSVGASNTEAFF. CDR3 DNA: TGTGCCAGCAGCGTAGGGGCGTCGAACACTGAAGCTTTCTTT.

This chain links TRBV20-1 with TRBJ1-1, with unresolved D. Per germline, CDR1 DFQATT and CDR2 SNEGSKA (reference sequence). V lost 4 bases and J 5 bases, leaving 17 bases between the germline ends. This CDR3 is built from 14 residues. The CDR3 DNA reads as TGCAGTGCTACGCATCTCACACGGCGGACTGAAGCTTTCTTT. It codes for CSATHLTRRTEAFF.

The chain carries TRBV6-5 and TRBJ1-2; perhaps TRBD1 as D (5 bases). Between the trimmed V and J ends, which lost 8 bases and 8 bases, there was a span of 21 bases. Per germline, CDR1 MNHEY and CDR2 SVGAGI. The CDR3 has 14 amino acids. CDR3 DNA sequence: TGTGCCAGCGCTAAGGAAGGGACCGGCGGGGGCTACACCTTC. Its protein is CASAKEGTGGGYTF.

The J gene is TRBJ2-4, the V gene TRBV20-1, with D possibly matching TRBD1 (7 bases). V lost 1 base and J lost 4, with 11 bases in between. The CDR3 loop spans 14 amino acids. Germline loops: CDR1 DFQATT, CDR2 SNEGSKA (reference sequence). As DNA, the CDR3 is TGCAGTGCTAGAGTCGGGGGACAGAAAAACATTCAGTACTTC. Translation: CSARVGGQKNIQYF.

The genes are TRBV4-1 and TRBJ2-5, with TRBD2 identical over 10 bases. V lost 4 bases and J lost 4; bases outside the gene matches: 9. This CDR3 has 16 residues. CDR1 is MGHRA and CDR2 is YSYEKL in the germline V gene. The CDR3 nucleotides are TGCGCCAGCAGCCTTAGTAGCGGGAGGAAAGGAGAGACCCAGTACTTC. Protein sequence: CASSLSSGRKGETQYF.

The rearrangement joins TRBV27 to TRBJ1-5, with D unclear. Trimming pared 4 bases from V and 9 bases from J, leaving 13 bases between. The CDR3 extends over 13 amino acids. In germline, CDR1 is MNHEY, CDR2 SMNVEV (reference sequence). CDR3 loop: CASSSPQSRPQHF. CDR3 bases: TGTGCCAGCAGTTCGCCCCAAAGTCGGCCCCAGCATTTT.